This T cell receptor beta chain originates from a study of human T cells and chemical hapten exposure. Using its own MiXCR run on the RACE reads, TCRdb lists one record per CDR3 protein. The data show 190,000 or so distinct CDR3 sequences, more than 20% seen once. The table lists this clonotype with many counts. Time point of the sample: patch test 3, about 24 weeks after DPC sensitization. Specified treatment: therapeutic diphenylcyclopropenone sensitization with weekly scalp DPC. The CDR3 is 15 amino acids. Trimming cost V 3 bases and J 5 bases, with 16 bases left between them. Germline values: CDR1 MDHEN, CDR2 SYDVKM.

The gene calls are TRBV28 and TRBJ2-5, with D possibly being TRBD2 (6 bases). The TCR comes from a woman aged 35 to 49 with alopecia areata. Some clones in this sample may be carry-over from other donors' samples. The sequenced sample was whole blood, obtained in connection with sensitization to the hapten diphenylcyclopropenone (DPC). CDR3 protein: CASSLSGSPPETQYF. The DNA of the CDR3 is TGTGCCAGCAGTTTGTCCGGGAGCCCCCCGGAGACCCAGTACTTC.